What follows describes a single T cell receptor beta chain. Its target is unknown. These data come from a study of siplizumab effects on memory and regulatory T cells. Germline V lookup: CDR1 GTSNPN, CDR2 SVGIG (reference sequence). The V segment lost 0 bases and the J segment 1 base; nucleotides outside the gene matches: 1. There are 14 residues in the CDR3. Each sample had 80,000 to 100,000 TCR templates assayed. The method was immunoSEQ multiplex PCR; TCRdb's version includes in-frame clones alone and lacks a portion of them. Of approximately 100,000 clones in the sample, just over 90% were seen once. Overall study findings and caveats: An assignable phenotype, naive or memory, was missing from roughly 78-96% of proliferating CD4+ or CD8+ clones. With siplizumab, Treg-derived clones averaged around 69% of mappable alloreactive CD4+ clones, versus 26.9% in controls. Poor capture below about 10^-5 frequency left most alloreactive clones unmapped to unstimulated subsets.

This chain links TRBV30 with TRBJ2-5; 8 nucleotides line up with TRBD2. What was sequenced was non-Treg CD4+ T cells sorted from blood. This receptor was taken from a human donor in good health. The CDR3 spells CAWSVGGAQETQYF. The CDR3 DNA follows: TGTGCCTGGAGTGTCGGGGGGGCCCAAGAGACCCAGTACTTC.